The clone carrying this T cell receptor (beta chain) was picked up one time. Its antigen is unidentified. The data were taken from a study of OX40 agonist ivuxolimab in advanced cancers. Study-wide background: The dose-escalation group included hepatocellular carcinoma, melanoma, renal cell carcinoma and head and neck cancer. Antecedent anti-PD-1, anti-PD-L1 or anti-CTLA-4 therapy was permissible, with under 50% having received some. Study conclusions and caveats: Doses of 0.1 to 3.0 mg/kg were accompanied by clonal expansion of CD4+ and CD8+ blood T cells by week 6.

Only in-frame clones appear in the TCRdb table, and some are missing; sequencing was by immunoSEQ multiplex PCR. Of tens of thousands of clones listed, 82% were seen once; the top ten hold around 3.9%. This CDR3 is 12 amino acids long. CDR1 and CDR2 (germline): SGHVS, FQNEAQ. The trim removed 3 bases at V and 12 bases at J, leaving 6 bases unmatched. This chain joins TRBV7-8 and TRBJ1-1; 8 bases match TRBD1. This TCR derives from an adult with an advanced solid tumor such as melanoma, head and neck, liver or kidney cancer. The sample here was CD4+ or CD8+ T cells sorted from blood, taken in a trial of the OX40 agonist ivuxolimab. This CDR3 reads CASSLGQAETFF. CDR3 sequence (DNA): TGTGCCAGCAGCTTGGGACAGGCCGAGACTTTCTTT.